The 11 T cell receptor beta chains listed next were all sequenced from one sample in a study of cytotoxic CD8 clonotypes in ibrutinib-treated CLL. Only in-frame clones appear in the TCRdb table, and some are missing; sequencing was by immunoSEQ multiplex PCR. The sample has about 140,000 clones, 75% to 85% seen once; the top ten hold roughly 7.6%. The source material was PBMCs, sampled after 36 months of ibrutinib treatment. The receptor set was obtained from a human donor with chronic lymphocytic leukemia.

The V and J genes are TRBV6-4 and TRBJ2-3, with 9 positions matching TRBD1. After removal of 2 bases from V and 8 bases from J, the junction contained 8 bases not matched to a gene. This CDR3 comprises 15 residues. The germline gives CDR1 MRHNA, CDR2 SNTAGT. CDR3 sequence: CASSDGTGTLGTQYF. CDR3 coding DNA: TGTGCCAGCAGTGACGGGACAGGGACACTCGGTACGCAGTATTTT.

This chain connects TRBV5-1 to TRBJ2-2; D not resolved. Germline CDR1 reads SGHRS; CDR2 reads YFSETQ. The CDR3 has 14 residues. Trimming took 0 bases from V and 5 from J, leaving 8 bases between them. This CDR3 is CASSLGLGTGELFF. The CDR3, as DNA: TGCGCCAGCAGCTTGGGGCTCGGAACCGGGGAGCTGTTTTTT.

The chain joins TRBV7-3 to TRBJ1-1; TRBD1 aligns across 10 bases. V lost 4 bases and J lost 1; bases outside the gene matches: 18. The CDR3 has 20 amino acids. Germline CDR1 and CDR2: SGHTA and FQGTGA. This chain's CDR3 is CASSSRTWRRTGGGNTEAFF. The DNA of the CDR3 is TGTGCCAGCAGCTCCCGTACATGGCGTCGGACAGGGGGAGGGAACACTGAAGCTTTCTTT. The complete variable domain, with remaining parts taken from reference TRBV7-3 and TRBJ1-1, reads GAGVSQTPSNKVTEKGKYVELRCDPISGHTALYWYRQSLGQGPEFLIYFQGTGAADDSGLPNDRFFAVRPEGSVSTLKIQRTERGDSAVYLCASSSRTWRRTGGGNTEAFFGQGTRLTVV.

The V gene is TRBV2, the J gene TRBJ1-3, with D uncertain. V was shortened by 6 bases and J by 0 bases, with 9 bases between the two germline ends. Germline V gene sequence: CDR1 SNHLY, CDR2 FYNNEI. The CDR3 is 14 residues long. Here the CDR3 reads CASRDIYSGNTIYF. The CDR3 DNA sequence: TGTGCCAGCAGAGACATTTACTCTGGAAACACCATATATTTT.

As DNA, the CDR3 is TGTGCCAGCAGCGTGTTAGCGCAACTTAAAGAGACCCAGTACTTC. Its protein product is CASSVLAQLKETQYF. The V gene is TRBV7-9, the J gene TRBJ2-5, with D possibly being TRBD2 (5 bases). The germline V gene encodes CDR1 SEHNR and CDR2 FQNEAQ (reference sequence). This CDR3 is built from 15 residues. With 5 bases removed from V and 3 bases from J, the gap between germline ends came to 16 bases.

V and J are TRBV5-6 and TRBJ2-3, with TRBD2 identical over 10 bases. Germline V gene lookup returns CDR1 SGHDT and CDR2 YYEEEE. The CDR3 has 16 residues. Trimming at V came to 2 bases and at J to 2 bases, leaving 5 bases not matched to a gene. The CDR3 DNA sequence: TGTGCCAGCAGCTTTAGTCTAGCGGGGGTCACAGATACGCAGTATTTT. This translates into CASSFSLAGVTDTQYF.

This clone has just a few counts. J is TRBJ1-6 and V is TRBV10-3, with D uncertain. V gave up 2 bases and J gave up 0 bases, with 17 bases separating them. This CDR3 comprises 19 residues. Germline loops: CDR1 ENHRY, CDR2 SYGVKD. CDR3 sequence: CAISESFGRLSSYNSPLHF. The CDR3 DNA is TGTGCCATCAGTGAGAGTTTTGGGAGGTTGAGCTCCTATAATTCACCCCTCCACTTT.

The J gene is TRBJ1-5, the V gene TRBV6-6; D is unclear. The V and J ends lost 6 bases and 2 bases respectively, with 8 bases between them. Germline V gene sequence: CDR1 MNHNY, CDR2 SVGAGI (reference sequence). The CDR3 is 13 amino acids. CDR3 DNA: TGTGCCAGCAGGACGACGGGCAATCAGCCCCAGCATTTT. This translates into CASRTTGNQPQHF.

For the CDR3, the DNA is TGTGCCAGCAGTTACACCGGACAGGGGGCCTATGGCTACACCTTC. This translates into CASSYTGQGAYGYTF. The chain recombines TRBV6-5 with TRBJ1-2; 11 positions agree with TRBD1. This CDR3 has 15 amino acids. Per germline, CDR1 MNHEY and CDR2 SVGAGI. V was clipped by 2 bases and J by 4 bases; unmatched bases: 3.

The J gene is TRBJ2-1, the V gene TRBV2, with D perhaps TRBD2 (6 bases). Trimming cost V 6 bases and J 0 bases, with 15 bases left between them. This CDR3 contains 16 residues. Germline V CDR1 and CDR2: SNHLY, FYNNEI. Here the CDR3 reads CASSQDYFASYNEQFF. CDR3 DNA: TGTGCCAGCAGCCAGGACTACTTCGCCTCCTACAATGAGCAGTTCTTC. The variable domain in full, with the rest retrieved from reference TRBV2 and TRBJ2-1, is EPEVTQTPSHQVTQMGQEVILRCVPISNHLYFYWYRQILGQKVEFLVSFYNNEISEKSEIFDDQFSVERPDGSNFTLKIRSTKLEDSAMYFCASSQDYFASYNEQFFGPGTRLTVL.

The V call is TRBV11-2, the J call TRBJ1-5, with a tentative D call TRBD1 (6 bases). The CDR3 has 15 amino acids. Trimming took 3 bases from V and 0 from J, leaving 9 bases between them. Germline CDR1 is SGHAT and CDR2 is FQNNGV. The CDR3 bases are TGTGCCAGCAGCTTGCACAGGGATAGCAATCAGCCCCAGCATTTT. This gives the protein CASSLHRDSNQPQHF.